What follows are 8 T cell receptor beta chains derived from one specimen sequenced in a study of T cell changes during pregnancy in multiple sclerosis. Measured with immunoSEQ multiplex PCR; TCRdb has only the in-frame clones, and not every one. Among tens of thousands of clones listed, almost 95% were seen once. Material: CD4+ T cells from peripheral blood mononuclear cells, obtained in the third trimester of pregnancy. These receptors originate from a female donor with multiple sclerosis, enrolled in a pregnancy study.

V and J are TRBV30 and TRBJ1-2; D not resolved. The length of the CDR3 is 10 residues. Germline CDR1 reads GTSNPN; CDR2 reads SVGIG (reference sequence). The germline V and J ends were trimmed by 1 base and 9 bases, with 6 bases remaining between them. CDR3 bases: TGTGCCTGGAGTGCGGTGAGCTACACCTTC. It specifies CAWSAVSYTF. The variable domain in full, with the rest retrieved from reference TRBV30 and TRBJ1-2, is SQTIHQWPATLVQPVGSPLSLECTVEGTSNPNLYWYRQAAGRGLQLLFYSVGIGQISSEVPQNLSASRPQDRQFILSSKKLLLSDSGFYLCAWSAVSYTFGSGTRLTVV.

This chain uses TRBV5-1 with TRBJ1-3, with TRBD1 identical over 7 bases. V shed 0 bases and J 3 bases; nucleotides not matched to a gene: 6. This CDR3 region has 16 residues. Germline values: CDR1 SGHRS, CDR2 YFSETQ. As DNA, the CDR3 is TGCGCCAGCAGCTTGGGGGGGACAGCCAGTGGAAACACCATATATTTT. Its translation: CASSLGGTASGNTIYF.

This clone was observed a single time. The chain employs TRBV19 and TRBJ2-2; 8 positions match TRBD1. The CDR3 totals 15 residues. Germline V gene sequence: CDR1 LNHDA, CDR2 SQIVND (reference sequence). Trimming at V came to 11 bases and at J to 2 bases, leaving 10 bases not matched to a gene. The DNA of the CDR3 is TGTGCCGCCTCAGGGGGCCCGAGAAACACCGGGGAGCTGTTTTTT. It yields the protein CAASGGPRNTGELFF.

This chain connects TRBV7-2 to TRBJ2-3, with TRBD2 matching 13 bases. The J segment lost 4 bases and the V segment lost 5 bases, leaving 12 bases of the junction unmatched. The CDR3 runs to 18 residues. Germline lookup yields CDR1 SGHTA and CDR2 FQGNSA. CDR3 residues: CASSTRTSGSGGADTQYF. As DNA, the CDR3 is TGTGCCAGCAGCACCAGGACTAGCGGGAGCGGAGGGGCAGATACGCAGTATTTT.

DNA for the CDR3: TGTGCCAGCAGTCCCCTCCGACTAGCGGGAGGGCCCTCTAGAGATGAGCAGTTCTTC. It is translated as CASSPLRLAGGPSRDEQFF. The chain employs TRBV27 and TRBJ2-1; 14 bases match TRBD2. CDR3 size: 19 residues. Germline CDR1 MNHEY, CDR2 SMNVEV (reference sequence). The junction had 17 bases not matched to a gene; V was cut back by 5 bases and J by 8 bases.

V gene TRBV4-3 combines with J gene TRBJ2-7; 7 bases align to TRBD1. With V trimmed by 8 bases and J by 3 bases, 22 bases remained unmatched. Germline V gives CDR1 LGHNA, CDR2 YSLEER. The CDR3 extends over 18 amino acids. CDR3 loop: CASPARGSGTDPYYEQYF. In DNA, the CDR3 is TGCGCCAGCCCCGCCAGGGGGAGTGGAACAGACCCCTACTACGAGCAGTACTTC.

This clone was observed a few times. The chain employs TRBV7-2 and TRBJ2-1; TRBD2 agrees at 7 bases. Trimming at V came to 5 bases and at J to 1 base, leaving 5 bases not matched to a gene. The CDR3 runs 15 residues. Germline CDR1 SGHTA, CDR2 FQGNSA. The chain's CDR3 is CASSPTSASYNEQFF. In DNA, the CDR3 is TGTGCCAGCAGCCCCACTAGCGCTTCCTACAATGAGCAGTTCTTC.

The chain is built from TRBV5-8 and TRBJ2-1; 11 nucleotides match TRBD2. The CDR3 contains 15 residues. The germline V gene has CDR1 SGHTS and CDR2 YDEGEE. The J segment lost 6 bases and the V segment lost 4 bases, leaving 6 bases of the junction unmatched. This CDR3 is CASSAGLAALNEQFF. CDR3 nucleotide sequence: TGTGCCAGCAGCGCGGGACTAGCGGCCCTCAATGAGCAGTTCTTC. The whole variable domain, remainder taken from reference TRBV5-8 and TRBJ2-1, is EAGVTQSPTHLIKTRGQQATLRCSPISGHTSVYWYQQALGLGLQFLLWYDEGEERNRGNFPPRFSGRQFPNYSSELNVNALELEDSALYLCASSAGLAALNEQFFGPGTRLTVL.